This T cell receptor (beta chain) was recovered during a study of blood T cell repertoires in COVID-19. Study-wide context: COVID-19 samples from acute and convalescent phases originated in the United States, Italy and Spain. Nucleic acid was either cDNA or gDNA, and it came from T cells, B-cell-depleted T cells, or PBMCs.

Authors' methods: Reference gene primer amplification yielded estimated nucleated cell counts. Some clones are missing from TCRdb's copy, which holds only in-frame ones; the method was immunoSEQ multiplex PCR. That table gives V, J and clone size, and the DNA gave D and trimming. This sample has approximately 76,000 clones, with approximately 89% found just once. Sequencing was done on a sample of peripheral blood. The receptor was derived from a woman in her fifties or sixties with acute or convalescent COVID-19.

The CDR3 DNA is TGTGCCAGCAGCTTCGGACAGGGGGCATCGGGTGGCTACACCTTC. Translating gives CASSFGQGASGGYTF. The genes are TRBV5-6 and TRBJ1-2, with 11 positions matching TRBD1. V dropped 2 bases and J dropped 7; count of bases not matched to a gene: 7. The CDR3 is made up of 15 amino acids. Germline CDR1 reads SGHDT; CDR2 reads YYEEEE.